This T cell receptor (beta chain) emerged from a study of T cells in Graves' hyperthyroidism and ophthalmopathy. Across the whole study: Peripheral blood was collected at initial diagnosis, before any treatment.

This clonotype showed up many times. Its antigen remains unidentified. Study conclusions and caveats: Stable hyperthyroidism and ophthalmopathy were separated using 13 V-J signatures. Within blood appeared most thyroid clonotypes that had expanded above 0.001.

RNA transcripts served as the template for amplifying TCR beta CDR3 regions. TCR CDR3 underwent first-round RT-PCR with the HTBI primer set. In TCRdb, the multiplex PCR reads were re-called with MiXCR into one record per CDR3 protein. The sample holds tens of thousands of distinct CDR3 sequences, roughly half seen once. The CDR3 has 14 amino acids. The germline gives CDR1 SGHVS, CDR2 FQNEAQ. The V and J ends lost 0 bases and 7 bases, in that order; junction bases with no gene match: 3. Source material for PBMCs was about 11 ml fresh peripheral blood. This chain connects TRBV7-8 to TRBJ1-5; 7 bases align to TRBD1. The origin of this receptor is a woman aged 55-75 years with Graves' ophthalmopathy. The sequencing sample was made of blood. The CDR3 here is CASSLARGGQPQHF. The CDR3 DNA reads TGTGCCAGCAGCTTAGCCCGAGGGGGCCAGCCCCAGCATTTT.